The 13 T cell receptor beta chains below were found in one sample sequenced in a study of CD8+CD57+ T cells in acquired aplastic anemia. The template used for profiling TCR beta VDJ and CDR3 was genomic DNA. Via MiXCR, TCRdb re-called the reads, giving one row per CDR3 protein. The sample includes about 200,000 distinct CDR3 sequences, 34% seen only once; the top ten take 0.95% to 1.2%. The sequencing input was sorted CD4+, CD8+, or CD8+CD57+ T cells (not recorded which) from PBMCs. All receptors come from a human donor in good health, serving as a control.

On this clonotype itself: A much larger clonotype is one base distant, so this may be a read error. V and J are TRBV19 and TRBJ1-1; a weak D match, TRBD1 (6 bases). The CDR3 has 13 residues. In germline, CDR1 is LNHDA, CDR2 SQIVND (reference sequence). The CDR3 region has the DNA TGTGCCATTAGTATACTGACAGGAGGCGAAGCTTTCTTT. It yields the protein CAISILTGGEAFF. The variable domain in full, with the rest retrieved from reference TRBV19 and TRBJ1-1, is DGGITQSPKYLFRKEGQNVTLSCEQNLNHDAMYWYRQDPGQGLRLIYYSQIVNDFQKGDIAEGYSVSREKKESFPLTVTSAQKNPTAFYLCAISILTGGEAFFGQGTRLTVV.

Ten or more counts support this clonotype. This chain links TRBV5-1 with TRBJ1-6; 10 nucleotides agree with TRBD1. After removal of 0 bases from V and 7 bases from J, the junction contained 16 bases not matched to a gene. Germline assignment: CDR1 SGHRS and CDR2 YFSETQ. This CDR3 region has 20 residues. The CDR3 reads CASSLGTGTGASWPNSPLHF. The CDR3 nucleotides read TGCGCCAGCAGCTTGGGCACCGGGACAGGGGCCAGTTGGCCAAATTCACCCCTCCACTTT.

This clonotype was observed at least ten times. The V gene is TRBV19, the J gene TRBJ2-7; D is possibly TRBD2 (6 bases). The germline V and J ends were trimmed by 5 bases and 5 bases, with 22 bases remaining between them. CDR1 is LNHDA, CDR2 SQIVND, per germline (reference sequence). The CDR3 length is 16 residues. CDR3 coding DNA: TGTGCCAGTAGTGAAAGGACCCGCGGGGTTAGACACGAGCAGTACTTC. This encodes CASSERTRGVRHEQYF.

The table lists this clonotype with a few counts. This may be a read error: a much more frequent sequence differs by one nucleotide. The CDR3 region is CASSELGTANEKLFF. The DNA for the CDR3 is TGTGCCAGCAGTGAACTAGGCACAGCTAATGAAAAACTGTTTTTT. This chain connects TRBV2 to TRBJ1-4; D is unresolved. The length of the CDR3 is 15 residues. V was shortened by 2 bases and J by 3 bases, with 10 bases between the two germline ends. Germline CDR1 reads SNHLY; CDR2 reads FYNNEI.

This clonotype was picked up a small number of times. The genes are TRBV11-2 and TRBJ1-6, with unresolved D. V lost 2 bases to trimming and J lost 14 bases, with 13 bases between them. This CDR3 region has 13 residues. Germline assignment: CDR1 SGHAT and CDR2 FQNNGV. The CDR3 nucleotides are TGTGCCAGCAGCTTATATCAGCCACTGACCCTCCACTTT. Translating gives CASSLYQPLTLHF.

This clonotype was seen ten or more times. The chain links TRBV2 to TRBJ2-7; D is undetermined. V lost 7 bases and J 2 bases, leaving 6 bases between the germline ends. The germline V gene has CDR1 SNHLY and CDR2 FYNNEI. CDR3 length equals 11 residues. Here the CDR3 reads CASIRAYEQYF. In nucleotides, the CDR3 is TGTGCCAGCATCCGGGCCTACGAGCAGTACTTC.

This clonotype was seen a single time. At one end, the junction sequence differs from germline, possibly due to a read error. J is TRBJ2-1 and V is TRBV6-4, with 11 bases aligning to TRBD2. This CDR3 region has 17 residues. Germline V gives CDR1 MRHNA, CDR2 SNTAGT. The CDR3 here is CASSDRPSSGRPDEQLF. CDR3 sequence (DNA): TGTGCCAGCAGTGACCGTCCCTCTAGCGGGAGGCCGGATGAGCAGCTCTTC.

There are a few counts of this clonotype. V and J are TRBV11-1 and TRBJ1-1, with 8 bases lining up with TRBD1. The V gene's germline CDR1 is SGHAT and CDR2 FQDESV (reference sequence). The CDR3 runs 17 residues. Trimming took 1 base from V and 2 from J; bases not matched to a gene: 9. Here the CDR3 DNA reads TGTGCCAGCAGCTTAGGCCGCCGGGGACAGGCTAACACTGAAGCTTTCTTT. Protein: CASSLGRRGQANTEAFF.

The rearrangement uses TRBV6-6 and TRBJ2-4; 7 positions match TRBD2. CDR3 length equals 14 residues. The V and J ends lost 2 bases and 8 bases, in that order; junction bases with no gene match: 6. Germline CDR1 and CDR2: MNHNY and SVGAGI (reference sequence). The CDR3 protein is CASSYGGGGDIQYF. CDR3 in DNA: TGTGCCAGCAGTTACGGCGGGGGTGGTGACATTCAGTACTTC.

This clonotype occurred many times. The V call is TRBV20-1, the J call TRBJ2-3, with 8 bases matching TRBD2. J gave up 2 bases and V 2 bases, and 3 bases lay outside the gene matches. Germline values: CDR1 DFQATT, CDR2 SNEGSKA (reference sequence). The CDR3 has 14 residues. The CDR3 loop is CSARRSGITDTQYF. CDR3 DNA sequence: TGCAGTGCTAGACGTAGCGGGATCACAGATACGCAGTATTTT.

The table lists this clonotype with a few counts. The chain is built from TRBV7-6 and TRBJ2-1, with 8 bases fitting TRBD1. V shed 4 bases and J 8 bases; nucleotides not matched to a gene: 7. The germline V gene encodes CDR1 SGHVS and CDR2 FNYEAQ. CDR3 length: 14 residues. CDR3 in DNA: TGTGCCAGCAGCTATCAGGGGGCTATGTATGAGCAGTTCTTC. Its protein is CASSYQGAMYEQFF.

This clonotype was counted ten times or more. The rearrangement links TRBV2 to TRBJ1-4; TRBD1 matches 8 bases. The germline V gene encodes CDR1 SNHLY and CDR2 FYNNEI. V gave up 5 bases and J gave up 8 bases; unmatched junction bases: 4. The CDR3 runs to 13 residues. CDR3 loop: CASSKQGGEKLFF. The CDR3 DNA sequence: TGTGCCAGCAGTAAACAGGGGGGAGAAAAACTGTTTTTT.

This clonotype was seen many times. The J gene is TRBJ2-7, the V gene TRBV7-2; tentative D call: TRBD2 (5 bases). In germline, CDR1 is SGHTA, CDR2 FQGNSA. V gave up 3 bases and J gave up 1 base, with 16 bases separating them. The CDR3 sequence is 16 residues long. CDR3 protein: CASSFGPARGSYEQYF. The CDR3 nucleotides are TGTGCCAGCAGCTTCGGACCCGCCCGAGGGTCCTACGAGCAGTACTTC.